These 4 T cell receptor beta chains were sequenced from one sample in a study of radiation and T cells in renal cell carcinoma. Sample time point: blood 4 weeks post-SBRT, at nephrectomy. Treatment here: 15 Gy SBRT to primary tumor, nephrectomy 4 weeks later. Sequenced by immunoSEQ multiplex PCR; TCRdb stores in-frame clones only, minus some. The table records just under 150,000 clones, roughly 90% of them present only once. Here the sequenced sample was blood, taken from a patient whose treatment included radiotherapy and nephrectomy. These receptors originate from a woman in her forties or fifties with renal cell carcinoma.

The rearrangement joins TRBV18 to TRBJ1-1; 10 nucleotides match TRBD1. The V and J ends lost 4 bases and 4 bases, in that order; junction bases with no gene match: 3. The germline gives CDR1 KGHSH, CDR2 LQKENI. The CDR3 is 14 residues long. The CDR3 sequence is CASSLGQGGTEAFF. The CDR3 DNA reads TGTGCCAGCTCACTCGGACAGGGGGGCACTGAAGCTTTCTTT.

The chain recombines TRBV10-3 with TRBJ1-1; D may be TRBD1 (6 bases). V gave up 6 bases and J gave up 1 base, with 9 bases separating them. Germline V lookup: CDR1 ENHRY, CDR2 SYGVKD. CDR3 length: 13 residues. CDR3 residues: CAIRAGENTEAFF. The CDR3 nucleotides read TGTGCCATCAGGGCAGGGGAGAACACTGAAGCTTTCTTT.

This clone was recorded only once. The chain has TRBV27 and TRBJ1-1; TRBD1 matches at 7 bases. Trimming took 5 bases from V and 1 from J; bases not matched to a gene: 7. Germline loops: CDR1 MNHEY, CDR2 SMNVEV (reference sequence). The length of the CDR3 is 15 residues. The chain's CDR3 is CASSPWGQTNTEAFF. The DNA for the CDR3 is TGTGCCAGCAGTCCCTGGGGACAGACGAACACTGAAGCTTTCTTT.

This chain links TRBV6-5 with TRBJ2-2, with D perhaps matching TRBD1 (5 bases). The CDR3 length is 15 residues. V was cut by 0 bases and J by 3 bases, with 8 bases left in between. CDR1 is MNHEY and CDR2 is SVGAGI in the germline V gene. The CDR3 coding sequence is TGTGCCAGCAGTTACTCGTTCAGGGACACCGGGGAGCTGTTTTTT. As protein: CASSYSFRDTGELFF.